This entry lists 10 T cell receptor beta chains sequenced from one sample in a study of blood T cell repertoires in COVID-19. Profiled with immunoSEQ multiplex PCR; TCRdb holds only in-frame clones, not every one. The repertoire consists of about 140,000 clones, with 70% to 90% occurring once and the leading ten covering about 3.4%. Sequencing was carried out using PBMCs or T cells enriched from blood (not recorded which). These TCRs come from a woman between 50 and 59 years old with acute COVID-19.

As regards this clone: The junction and the germline gene differ at one end; a read error may be behind it. The chain couples TRBV5-5 to TRBJ2-2; the match to TRBD2 covers 9 bases. Germline lookup yields CDR1 SGHKS and CDR2 YYEKEE (reference sequence). CDR3 length: 16 amino acids. CDR3 bases: TGTGCCAGCAGCCCCGTTGGGACTAGCTACACAGGGGAGCTGTTTTTT. It is translated as CASSPVGTSYTGELFF.

This clone occurred a few times. This chain connects TRBV11-3 to TRBJ2-1, with 8 bases lining up with TRBD2. V was clipped by 3 bases and J by 9 bases; unmatched bases: 10. The CDR3 totals 15 residues. Germline V gene lookup returns CDR1 SGHNT and CDR2 YENEEA. CDR3 in amino acids: CASSLLPEREFEQFF. The CDR3 region has the DNA TGTGCCAGCAGCTTGTTACCGGAGCGGGAGTTTGAGCAGTTCTTC.

The J gene is TRBJ1-6, the V gene TRBV6-5, with 7 bases fitting TRBD1. Trimming took 0 bases from V and 9 from J; bases not matched to a gene: 8. CDR1 and CDR2 (germline): MNHEY, SVGAGI. This CDR3 is 16 amino acids long. Here the CDR3 reads CASSYSLRGQRSPLHF. In DNA form, the CDR3 reads TGTGCCAGCAGTTACTCGTTGAGGGGGCAGCGTTCACCCCTCCACTTT.

This clone was found once. The rearrangement links TRBV6-5 to TRBJ2-1, with D possibly matching TRBD2 (6 bases). V was cut by 4 bases and J by 6 bases, with 13 bases left in between. Germline CDR1 reads MNHEY; CDR2 reads SVGAGI. This CDR3 has 14 amino acids. The CDR3 spells CASSWGVASNEQFF. The CDR3 DNA sequence: TGTGCCAGCAGTTGGGGGGTAGCGAGCAATGAGCAGTTCTTC.

The rearrangement uses TRBV4-2 and TRBJ2-2; a weak D match, TRBD2 (6 bases). V was shortened by 0 bases and J by 9 bases, with 20 bases between the two germline ends. Germline V gene lookup returns CDR1 LGHNA and CDR2 YNFKEQ. The CDR3 has 17 residues. CDR3 in amino acids: CASSQDPTGAVSRELFF. CDR3 bases: TGTGCCAGCAGCCAAGATCCAACGGGAGCTGTCTCCAGGGAGCTGTTTTTT.

The CDR3: CASSTLGTSGTYEQYF. The CDR3 bases are TGTGCCAGCTCTACGCTCGGGACTAGCGGGACCTACGAGCAGTACTTC. V and J are TRBV5-6 and TRBJ2-7; TRBD2 matches 13 bases. The CDR3 spans 16 residues. Unmatched junction bases numbered 9, after V lost 7 bases and J lost 2 bases. The germline CDR1 and CDR2 sequences are SGHDT and YYEEEE. Full variable domain (remainder filled in from reference TRBV5-6 and TRBJ2-7): DAGVTQSPTHLIKTRGQQVTLRCSPKSGHDTVSWYQQALGQGPQFIFQYYEEEERQRGNFPDRFSGHQFPNYSSELNVNALLLGDSALYLCASSTLGTSGTYEQYFGPGTRLTVT.

This clone was seen a handful of times. The chain uses TRBV9 and TRBJ1-5; D is undetermined. Trimming cost V 7 bases and J 4 bases, with 15 bases left between them. From germline, CDR1 is SGDLS and CDR2 YYNGEE. The length of the CDR3 is 14 residues. The CDR3 DNA sequence: TGTGCCAGCGCACGTAATGCGAATAATCAGCCCCAGCATTTT. Its translation: CASARNANNQPQHF.

The V call is TRBV4-3, the J call TRBJ2-1, with TRBD2 matching over 12 bases. The ends lost 5 bases at V and 4 bases at J; junction bases unmatched: 3. The CDR3 extends over 15 amino acids. Looked up from germline, CDR1 is LGHNA and CDR2 is YSLEER. The CDR3 DNA follows: TGCGCCAGCAGCTACCTAGCGGGAGGGTACAATGAGCAGTTCTTC. This encodes CASSYLAGGYNEQFF.

The V call is TRBV6-2 or TRBV6-3, the J call TRBJ2-3; 11 nucleotides match TRBD2. The CDR3 covers 19 residues. From germline, CDR1 is MNHEY and CDR2 SVGEGT. J lost 0 bases, V lost 0 bases, and 8 bases had no gene match. CDR3: CASSYSPSGRSPSTDTQYF. The CDR3 nucleotides are TGTGCCAGCAGTTACTCTCCTAGCGGGAGGTCCCCTAGCACAGATACGCAGTATTTT.

This clone was detected a few times. This chain connects TRBV5-1 to TRBJ1-2; perhaps TRBD1 as D (6 bases). This CDR3 contains 14 residues. V was shortened by 2 bases and J by 7 bases, with 15 bases between the two germline ends. CDR1 SGHRS and CDR2 YFSETQ come from the germline V gene. The DNA of the CDR3 is TGCGCCAGCAGCTTACAGGGCTCCGGGGTTGGCTACACCTTC. It is translated as CASSLQGSGVGYTF.